This TCR beta chain derives from a study of Ad26.COV2.S vaccination and SARS-CoV-2 variants. Points on this clone: The antigen is not known.

Germline CDR1 is LNHDA and CDR2 is SQIVND (reference sequence). The ends were cut back, 4 bases at V and 7 bases at J, with 16 bases in the middle. CDR3 length: 15 amino acids. Some clones are missing from TCRdb's copy, which holds only in-frame ones; the method was immunoSEQ multiplex PCR. The data show about 140,000 clones, just over 85% seen once. General study findings and limits: It was vaccine recipients, not placebo recipients, who had the higher spike-specific TCR breadth. Breadth of non-spike TCRs did not differ between vaccinees and placebo recipients. A substantial breadth of spike-specific CD8+ and CD4+ T cell responses after vaccination has been reported.

Sequenced here: peripheral blood, sampled after recovery from COVID-19. The chain uses TRBV19 and TRBJ1-4; possibly TRBD1 for D (6 bases). The TCR originated in a human donor who had recovered from COVID-19. The CDR3, as DNA: TGTGCCAGTAGTAACGCGACAGGAGGCAGTGAAAAACTGTTTTTT. Encoded protein: CASSNATGGSEKLFF. The variable domain in full, with the rest retrieved from reference TRBV19 and TRBJ1-4, is DGGITQSPKYLFRKEGQNVTLSCEQNLNHDAMYWYRQDPGQGLRLIYYSQIVNDFQKGDIAEGYSVSREKKESFPLTVTSAQKNPTAFYLCASSNATGGSEKLFFGSGTQLSVL.